This T cell receptor beta chain was observed in a study of cytomegalovirus exposure and HLA in healthy donors. Findings of the study overall: Rarity marked most TCR sequences, yet some public TCRs occurred in many donors. Researchers reported in a later analysis that a missense DCLRE1C variant was tied to TCR beta V- and J-gene trimming.

Comments on this clone: Its antigen is unidentified.

Trimming left V 1 base short and J 1 base short, with 6 bases between. The CDR3 loop spans 14 amino acids. Germline CDR1 and CDR2: SGHTA and FQGTGA. Use of 60 Vbeta and 13 Jbeta primers characterized the PCR. The assay was immunoSEQ multiplex PCR, and TCRdb's table has in-frame clones only and misses some. The sample consists of 99,000 or so clones, approximately 72% of them appearing once. V gene TRBV7-3 combines with J gene TRBJ2-3, with unresolved D. This clonotype was obtained from a man aged 25-40 years in good health and CMV-seronegative. The sample consisted of PBMCs. CDR3 DNA: TGTGCCAGCAGCTTAAACGGAGGCACAGATACGCAGTATTTT. The encoded protein is CASSLNGGTDTQYF. The full variable domain, completed using reference TRBV7-3 and TRBJ2-3, is GAGVSQTPSNKVTEKGKYVELRCDPISGHTALYWYRQSLGQGPEFLIYFQGTGAADDSGLPNDRFFAVRPEGSVSTLKIQRTERGDSAVYLCASSLNGGTDTQYFGPGTRLTVL.